One and the same sample provided the 9 T cell receptor beta chains below, sequenced in a study of OX40 agonist ivuxolimab in advanced cancers. Sequencing used immunoSEQ multiplex PCR; TCRdb keeps in-frame clones, though not all of them. The sample includes approximately 60,000 clones, over 75% of them seen just once. The sequencing here drew on CD4+ or CD8+ T cells sorted from blood, taken in a trial of the OX40 agonist ivuxolimab. These TCRs come from an adult with an advanced solid tumor such as melanoma, head and neck, liver or kidney cancer.

This clone was detected only once. The J gene is TRBJ1-1, the V gene TRBV14; D might be TRBD1 (6 bases). Germline V gives CDR1 SGHDN, CDR2 FVKESK. The CDR3 is made up of 14 amino acids. V dropped 1 base and J dropped 7 bases, with 13 bases sitting between them. The CDR3 DNA reads TGTGCCAGCAGCCAAGCCAGGGGTGGGGGTGAAGCTTTCTTT. It translates to CASSQARGGGEAFF.

The chain recombines TRBV6-5 with TRBJ1-6; possible D gene TRBD1, 6 bases. Trimming left V 6 bases short and J 4 bases short, with 7 bases between. The CDR3 has 13 amino acids. Germline V gene data show CDR1 as MNHEY and CDR2 as SVGAGI. CDR3 loop: CASSRGYNSPLHF. In nucleotides, the CDR3 is TGTGCCAGCAGCAGGGGATATAATTCACCCCTCCACTTT.

The gene calls are TRBV11-1 and TRBJ2-7, with D possibly matching TRBD2 (6 bases). The CDR3 consists of 14 residues. Germline V lookup: CDR1 SGHAT, CDR2 FQDESV (reference sequence). Trimming removed 3 bases at V and 3 bases at J, with 12 bases between. CDR3 DNA sequence: TGTGCCAGCAGCTTTAATCGCGGGATCTACGAGCAGTACTTC. Protein: CASSFNRGIYEQYF.

The V call is TRBV30, the J call TRBJ2-4, with a tentative D call TRBD1 (5 bases). Per germline, CDR1 GTSNPN and CDR2 SVGIG (reference sequence). The CDR3 consists of 15 residues. V was shortened by 0 bases and J by 0 bases, with 9 bases between the two germline ends. As DNA, the CDR3 is TGTGCCTGGAGTGTGACAGCACTAGCCAAAAACATTCAGTACTTC. Its translation: CAWSVTALAKNIQYF.

This clone was picked up one time. This chain links TRBV15 with TRBJ2-7; D may correspond to TRBD1 or TRBD2 (5 bases each). V was clipped by 3 bases and J by 0 bases, with 18 bases between them. Germline V gene lookup returns CDR1 LNHNV and CDR2 YYDKDF (reference sequence). The CDR3 has 17 residues. Written as DNA, the CDR3 is TGTGCCACCAGCAGTGGCCGCAGGGACCGAGTCTCCTACGAGCAGTACTTC. This translates into CATSSGRRDRVSYEQYF.

J is TRBJ2-3 and V is TRBV11-2; the match to TRBD1 covers 9 bases. The V and J ends lost 2 bases and 4 bases, in that order; junction bases with no gene match: 13. The V gene's germline CDR1 is SGHAT and CDR2 FQNNGV. This CDR3 contains 18 residues. CDR3 protein: CASSLYRGRIGGSDTQYF. The CDR3 DNA is TGTGCCAGCAGCTTATACAGGGGGCGAATAGGGGGTTCAGATACGCAGTATTTT.

The rearrangement links TRBV29-1 to TRBJ1-1, with D maybe TRBD1 (5 bases). The CDR3 has 13 residues. V was trimmed by 0 bases and J by 4 bases, leaving 9 bases between them. Germline V lookup: CDR1 SQVTM, CDR2 ANQGSEA. CDR3 loop: CSVEDPGRTEAFF. CDR3 DNA: TGCAGCGTTGAAGATCCGGGACGCACTGAAGCTTTCTTT. Drawing the rest from reference TRBV29-1 and TRBJ1-1, the complete variable domain is SAVISQKPSRDICQRGTSLTIQCQVDSQVTMMFWYRQQPGQSLTLIATANQGSEATYESGFVIDKFPISRPNLTFSTLTVSNMSPEDSSIYLCSVEDPGRTEAFFGQGTRLTVV.

The chain couples TRBV21-1 to TRBJ1-2. TRBV21-1 is designated a pseudogene. The CDR3 spans 14 residues. The CDR3 DNA sequence: TGTGCCAGCAGCAAACCCCGGGACTTCTATGGCTACACCTTC. Encoded protein: CASSKPRDFYGYTF.

The chain combines TRBV6-4 with TRBJ1-5; 7 bases align to TRBD1. J lost 2 bases, V lost 6 bases, and 4 bases had no gene match. Per germline, CDR1 MRHNA and CDR2 SNTAGT. The CDR3 contains 14 residues. The CDR3: CASSPTGGNQPQHF. Here the CDR3 DNA reads TGTGCCAGCAGCCCTACAGGGGGCAATCAGCCCCAGCATTTT.